This T cell receptor (beta chain) was captured in a study of blood T cells in healthy people across ages. A second PCR, run for roughly 7 to 11 cycles, used a sample-barcoded 5' primer plus a J-beta primer mix. TCRdb processed the 5' RACE reads anew with MiXCR; each CDR3 protein has one entry. The table shows more than 1,000,000 distinct CDR3 sequences, with around 25% occurring only once. CDR1 and CDR2 from the germline V gene are LNHNV and YYDKDF (reference sequence). The CDR3 totals 13 residues. V was clipped by 2 bases and J by 2 bases, with 6 bases between them. There are a few counts of this clonotype. The sample was also reused in another study, on T cells of mothers and their children. Per that study: The study found slightly higher but non-significant overlap in related versus unrelated mother-child pairs.

The sequencing input was blood. This chain connects TRBV15 to TRBJ1-1; D is ambiguous. This receptor was obtained from a girl aged 2 to 10 in good health. The CDR3 DNA reads as TGTGCCACCAGCAGACCAGCAAACACTGAAGCTTTCTTT. Amino acid sequence: CATSRPANTEAFF.